The T cell receptor (beta chain) described here comes from a study of cytomegalovirus exposure and HLA in healthy donors. The study's findings and limits: In vitro work confirmed that a few CMV-associated chains recognize CMV antigens. It was about 180 TCR beta chains that were listed as cytomegalovirus-associated.

PCR employed 60 Vbeta and 13 Jbeta primers. Sequencing was performed with immunoSEQ multiplex PCR; in TCRdb, only in-frame clones are kept and a portion is missing. The sample holds approximately 170,000 clones, more than 65% seen once. As to this clone: Its antigen is currently unknown.

Healthy bone marrow donors made up the donor group. Though probably carrying unrecorded immune exposures, donors were nominally healthy at sampling. This TCR was sampled from a woman in her 30s in good health and CMV-seropositive. The sample consisted of PBMCs.

CDR3 sequence (DNA): TGTGCCAGCAGCACCCCGGGACAGGGGGGAAACGAGCAGTACTTC. Residues: CASSTPGQGGNEQYF. V and J are TRBV7-8 and TRBJ2-7; 11 bases fit TRBD1. V dropped 5 bases and J dropped 5; count of bases not matched to a gene: 8. The CDR3 extends over 15 amino acids. Germline V gives CDR1 SGHVS, CDR2 FQNEAQ.